Included here is one T cell receptor beta chain sequence, with context. TCRdb reanalysed the RT-PCR reads using MiXCR and keeps one entry per CDR3 protein. The profile shows 900,000 to 1,000,000 distinct CDR3 sequences, more than 15% of them singletons. The sample is drawn from a study of patients and donors after allogeneic stem cell transplantation. J was trimmed by 8 bases and V by 8 bases; bases with no gene match: 8. The CDR3 totals 11 residues. Germline CDR1 and CDR2: SQVTM and ANQGSEA. The V and J genes are TRBV29-1 and TRBJ1-2; 7 nucleotides line up with TRBD1. Sequences were obtained from blood, either unsorted or a sorted T cell fraction (not recorded which). The TCR originated in a human donor who was either an allogeneic HSCT recipient or a stem cell or donor lymphocyte infusion donor (not recorded which). It is not recorded whose cells these are; they may come from a transplant donor. This chain's CDR3 is CSIPFRGGYTF. The CDR3 nucleotides read TGCAGCATCCCCTTCAGGGGGGGCTACACCTTC.